The present TCR beta chain was sequenced within a study of T cells after posttransplantation cyclophosphamide. General study results and limits: Recipient CMV seropositivity and CMV reactivation strongly tracked TRB clonality. Skin or GI-infiltrating T cells shared few TRB sequences with blood. Later post-transplant blood repertoires were often dominated by donor CD8+ memory clones.

This clone was seen repeatedly, ten times or more. Its antigen remains unknown. Sequencing was performed with immunoSEQ multiplex PCR; in TCRdb, only in-frame clones are kept and a portion is missing. There are approximately 30,000 clones in the sample, none observed a single time. On the day of bone marrow donation, the related graft donor provided peripheral blood. This CDR3 contains 17 residues. The V and J ends lost 2 bases and 9 bases, in that order; junction bases with no gene match: 16. Germline lookup yields CDR1 MNHEY and CDR2 SMNVEV (reference sequence). J is TRBJ2-4 and V is TRBV27, with 7 bases identical to TRBD2. The sequenced sample was PBMCs. This clonotype originated in a woman between 45 and 60 years old in good health and a related stem cell transplant donor. The CDR3 coding sequence is TGTGCCAGCAGTTTAATTGGTGGCGGGAGACGGGATAGCATTCAGTACTTC. Translation: CASSLIGGGRRDSIQYF.